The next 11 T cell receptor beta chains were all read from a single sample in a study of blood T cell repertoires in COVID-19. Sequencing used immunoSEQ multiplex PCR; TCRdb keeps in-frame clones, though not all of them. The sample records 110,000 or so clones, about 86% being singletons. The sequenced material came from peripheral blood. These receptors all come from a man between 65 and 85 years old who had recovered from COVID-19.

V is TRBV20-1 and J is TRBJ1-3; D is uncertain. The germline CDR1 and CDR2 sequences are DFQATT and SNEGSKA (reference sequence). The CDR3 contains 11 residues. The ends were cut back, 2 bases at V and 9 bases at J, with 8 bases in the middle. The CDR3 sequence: CSARKGGTIYF. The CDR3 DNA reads TGCAGTGCTAGAAAGGGAGGCACCATATATTTT.

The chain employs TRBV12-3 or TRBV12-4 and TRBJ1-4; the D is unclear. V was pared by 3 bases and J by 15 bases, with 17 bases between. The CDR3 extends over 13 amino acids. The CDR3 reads CASSFLGVNSVFF. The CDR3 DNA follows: TGTGCCAGCAGTTTTCTGGGCGTTAACTCGGTGTTTTTT.

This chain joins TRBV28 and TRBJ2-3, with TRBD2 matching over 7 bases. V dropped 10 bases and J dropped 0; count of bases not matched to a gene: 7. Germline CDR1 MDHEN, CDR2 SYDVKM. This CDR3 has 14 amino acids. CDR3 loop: CATTGGYSTDTQYF. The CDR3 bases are TGTGCCACGACGGGGGGTTATAGCACAGATACGCAGTATTTT.

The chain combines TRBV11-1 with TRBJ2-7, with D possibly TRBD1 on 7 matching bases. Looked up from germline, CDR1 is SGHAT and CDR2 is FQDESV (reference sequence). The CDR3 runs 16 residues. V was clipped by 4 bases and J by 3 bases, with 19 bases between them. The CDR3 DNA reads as TGTGCCAGCAGCTCATACCAGGGGGGTTCTGGCTACGAGCAGTACTTC. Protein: CASSSYQGGSGYEQYF.

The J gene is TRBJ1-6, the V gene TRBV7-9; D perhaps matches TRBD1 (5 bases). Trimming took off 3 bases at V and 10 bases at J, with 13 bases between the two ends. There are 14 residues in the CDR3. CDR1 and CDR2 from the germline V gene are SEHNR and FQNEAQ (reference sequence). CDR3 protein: CASSFGGGGSPLHF. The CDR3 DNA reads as TGTGCCAGCAGCTTCGGCGGGGGAGGATCACCCCTCCACTTT.

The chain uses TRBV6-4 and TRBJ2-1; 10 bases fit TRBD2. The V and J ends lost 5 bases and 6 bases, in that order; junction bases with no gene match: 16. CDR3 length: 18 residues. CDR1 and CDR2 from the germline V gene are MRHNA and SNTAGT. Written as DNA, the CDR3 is TGTGCCAGCAGTTCCACTTATGAGCGGGGGGGCAGAGGCAATGAGCAGTTCTTC. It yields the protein CASSSTYERGGRGNEQFF.

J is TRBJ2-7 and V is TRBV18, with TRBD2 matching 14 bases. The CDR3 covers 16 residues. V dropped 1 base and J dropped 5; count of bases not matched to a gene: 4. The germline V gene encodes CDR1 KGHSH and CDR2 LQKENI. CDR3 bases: TGTGCCAGCTCACCACGAGGGACTAGCGGGAGCCACGAGCAGTACTTC. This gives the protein CASSPRGTSGSHEQYF.

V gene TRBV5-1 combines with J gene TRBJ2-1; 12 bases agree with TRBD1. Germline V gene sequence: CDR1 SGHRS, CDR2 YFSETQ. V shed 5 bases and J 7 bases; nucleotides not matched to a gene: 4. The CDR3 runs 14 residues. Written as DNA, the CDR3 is TGCGCCAGCAGTGCGGGACAGGGGGCTAATGAGCAGTTCTTC. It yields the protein CASSAGQGANEQFF.

CDR3: CASSLRTVDTGELFF. The CDR3 DNA is TGTGCCAGCAGCTTAAGGACTGTGGACACCGGGGAGCTGTTTTTT. The chain has TRBV5-4 and TRBJ2-2; maybe TRBD2 (5 bases). V lost 2 bases and J 3 bases, leaving 11 bases between the germline ends. Germline loops: CDR1 SGHNT, CDR2 YYREEE (reference sequence). This CDR3 has 15 amino acids.

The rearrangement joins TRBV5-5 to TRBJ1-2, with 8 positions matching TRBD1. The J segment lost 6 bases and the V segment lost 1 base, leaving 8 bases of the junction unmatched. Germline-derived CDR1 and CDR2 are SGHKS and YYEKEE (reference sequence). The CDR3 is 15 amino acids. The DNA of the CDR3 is TGTGCCAGCAGCTTGAACGTCGGCAGGGGGCATGGCTACACCTTC. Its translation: CASSLNVGRGHGYTF.

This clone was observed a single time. The CDR3 DNA is TGTGCCAGCAGTGGAGTAGGACAGCCTATAGCGGGAGAGACCTACGAGCAGTACTTC. It encodes CASSGVGQPIAGETYEQYF. The chain joins TRBV28 to TRBJ2-7; 9 bases map to TRBD2. Germline values: CDR1 MDHEN, CDR2 SYDVKM. The length of the CDR3 is 19 residues. With 5 bases clipped from V and 2 bases from J, the junction kept 19 bases outside the gene matches.